The clone carrying this T cell receptor (beta chain) was detected ten times or more. Antigen: not known. Template material for amplifying TCR beta CDR3 regions consisted of RNA transcripts. HTBI primers drove first-round RT-PCR of the TCR CDR3. TCRdb fed the multiplex PCR reads into MiXCR, producing one record per CDR3 protein. The profile shows hundreds of thousands of distinct CDR3 sequences, less than 30% of them singletons. The sample originates from a study of T cells in Graves' hyperthyroidism and ophthalmopathy. Points from the study as a whole: In the analysis, a 13 V-J model separated ophthalmopathy from stable hyperthyroidism.

Clinicians diagnosed patients from clinical symptoms, serum thyroxine and TRAb, thyroid ultrasound and orbital computed tomography. Extraction of PBMCs used 8.5 to 10 ml of fresh peripheral blood. V shed 0 bases and J shed 1 base, with 6 bases lying between them. The CDR3 spans 14 residues. The germline CDR1 and CDR2 sequences are LGHDT and YNNKEL (reference sequence). The sequencing sample was made of blood. The TCR comes from a middle-aged man with Graves' hyperthyroidism that later progressed to Graves' ophthalmopathy. The chain carries TRBV3-1 and TRBJ1-2; D ambiguous. The CDR3 DNA reads TGTGCCAGCAGCCAAGAGGCCGGTAACTATGGCTACACCTTC. Amino acids: CASSQEAGNYGYTF. Variable domain in full (rest from reference TRBV3-1 and TRBJ1-2): DTAVSQTPKYLVTQMGNDKSIKCEQNLGHDTMYWYKQDSKKFLKIMFSYNNKELIINETVPNRFSPKSPDKAHLNLHINSLELGDSAVYFCASSQEAGNYGYTFGSGTRLTVV.